This entry is about one TCR beta chain. Antigen specificity is unknown. These data belong to a study of Tregs in tolerant kidney transplant recipients. Study findings and constraints: Activated donor B cell expansion appeared to reveal the most relevant donor-specific TCRbeta repertoire.

The germline CDR1 and CDR2 sequences are SGHRS and YFSETQ. V gave up 6 bases and J gave up 5 bases, with 8 bases separating them. The CDR3 runs to 11 residues. Some clones are missing from TCRdb's copy, which holds only in-frame ones; the method was immunoSEQ multiplex PCR. The sample lists roughly 70,000 clones, 65% to 85% seen once, with about 4.7% in the top ten. Thawed PBMCs were FACS-sorted into unstimulated CD4+CD25+CD127- regulatory T cells, CD4+CD25- non-regulatory cells, CD4 and CD8 cells. The sequenced material came from CD4+ T cells from blood. This sequence joins TRBV5-1 and TRBJ2-5; possibly TRBD1 for D (6 bases). The receptor's source is a human donor in good health. The CDR3: CASIQGETQYF. CDR3 DNA: TGCGCCAGCATCCAGGGGGAGACCCAGTACTTC.